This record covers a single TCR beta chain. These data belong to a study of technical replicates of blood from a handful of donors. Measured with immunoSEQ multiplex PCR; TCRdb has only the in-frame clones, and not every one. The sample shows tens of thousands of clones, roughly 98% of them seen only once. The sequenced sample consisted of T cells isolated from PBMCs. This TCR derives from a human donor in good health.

The CDR3 DNA follows: TGTGCCAGCAGTTTAGGCAGACAAGAGACCCAGTACTTC. Translated: CASSLGRQETQYF. The chain carries TRBV28 and TRBJ2-5; D gene uncertain. Germline CDR1 is MDHEN and CDR2 is SYDVKM. The CDR3 runs to 13 residues. V lost 2 bases, J lost 2 bases, and 6 bases lay in between.